This TCR beta chain was profiled in a study of blood T cell repertoires in COVID-19. Overall study context: Donors in the United States, Italy and Spain gave samples during acute or convalescent COVID-19. Sample material is recorded as cDNA or gDNA derived from T cells, B-cell-depleted T cells, or PBMCs.

The germline V gene encodes CDR1 SNHLY and CDR2 FYNNEI. V was clipped by 3 bases and J by 4 bases, with 18 bases between them. CDR3 length: 16 residues. Source study methods: From reference gene primer amplification, estimates of nucleated cell counts were derived. This table comes from immunoSEQ multiplex PCR, and its TCRdb copy is limited to in-frame clones, with some not included. The V and J calls and the clone size are those of that table, but D and trimming were determined from the DNA. The repertoire holds about 87,000 clones, with around 84% as singletons. The chain is built from TRBV2 and TRBJ2-5; no clear D gene. The material sequenced was peripheral blood. This TCR was recovered from a man aged 35-49 years with acute or convalescent COVID-19. CDR3 in amino acids: CASSEFGRSLGETQYF. In nucleotides, the CDR3 is TGTGCCAGCAGTGAGTTTGGCAGGTCTTTGGGAGAGACCCAGTACTTC.